A selection of T cell receptor beta chains follows, all from one sample in a study of PD-1 blockade in classical Hodgkin lymphoma. Produced via immunoSEQ multiplex PCR; TCRdb's table is partial and in-frame only. This table has about 94,000 clones, roughly nine tenths appearing once. The source was peripheral blood mononuclear cells (PBMCs), collected before the second cycle of nivolumab. These receptors all come from a human donor with classical Hodgkin lymphoma. Each CDR3 is given with its conserved first and last residue. The D gene is left open where the match is weak. Only part of the rows carry a size: once, few, many, or a class if the clone is expanded.

CDR3 protein	CDR3 DNA	clone size	D gene	V gene	J gene	CDR3 length
CASSGGGEAFF	TGTGCCAGCAGTGGAGGGGGGGAAGCTTTCTTT	-	-	TRBV6-1	TRBJ1-1	11
CASSPDPRHNEQFF	TGTGCCAGCAGTCCGGACCCCCGGCACAATGAGCAGTTCTTC	-	-	TRBV28	TRBJ2-1	14
CASSYVPTSSVEQFF	TGTGCCAGCAGTTATGTACCGACTAGTTCTGTTGAGCAGTTCTTC	-	-	TRBV27	TRBJ2-1	15
CASSLGSGRHTQYF	TGTGCCAGCAGCTTAGGATCAGGGAGGCATACGCAGTATTTT	few	-	TRBV7-2	TRBJ2-3	14
CASSSDRKLKYEQYF	TGTGCCAGCAGCTCAGACAGGAAACTAAAATACGAGCAGTACTTC	-	-	TRBV5-6	TRBJ2-7	15
CASSLGGSGNTIYF	TGTGCCAGCAGCTTGGGGGGCTCTGGAAACACCATATATTTT	-	-	TRBV7-3	TRBJ1-3	14
CASSVSGVSNQPQHF	TGTGCCAGTAGTGTATCAGGGGTTAGCAATCAGCCCCAGCATTTT	-	-	TRBV19	TRBJ1-5	15
CASSYGLAHNEQFF	TGTGCCAGCAGTTACGGCCTAGCTCACAATGAGCAGTTCTTC	-	-	TRBV6-5	TRBJ2-1	14
CASSQDRRLSSYNEQFF	TGCGCCAGCAGCCAAGACCGTCGGTTAAGCTCCTACAATGAGCAGTTCTTC	-	-	TRBV4-1	TRBJ2-1	17
CASSPAAGGEQFF	TGTGCCAGCAGCCCAGCCGCGGGGGGGGAGCAGTTCTTC	-	TRBD2	TRBV7-9	TRBJ2-1	13
CASSDQGDLTEAFF	TGTGCCAGCAGCGACCAGGGGGATCTCACTGAAGCTTTCTTT	-	TRBD1	TRBV5-4	TRBJ1-1	14
CASSLGTPVASGELFF	TGTGCCAGCAGTTTAGGGACTCCCGTAGCCTCCGGGGAGCTGTTTTTT	once	-	TRBV27	TRBJ2-2	16
CASRGGATNEKLFF	TGTGCCAGTAGAGGGGGTGCAACTAATGAAAAACTGTTTTTT	-	-	TRBV19	TRBJ1-4	14
CASSVGAATNEKLFF	TGTGCCAGCAGCGTAGGGGCAGCAACTAATGAAAAACTGTTTTTT	-	-	TRBV9	TRBJ1-4	15
CASSNSGLAGGLNEQFF	TGTGCCAGCTCAAATTCAGGACTAGCGGGAGGTCTCAATGAGCAGTTCTTC	-	TRBD2	TRBV18	TRBJ2-1	17
CASSMEGGRALFSYEQYF	TGTGCCAGTAGTATGGAAGGCGGGAGGGCCCTTTTTTCCTACGAGCAGTACTTC	-	TRBD2	TRBV19	TRBJ2-7	18
CASSLGGRSGNTIYF	TGTGCCAGCAGCTTAGGGGGTCGATCTGGAAACACCATATATTTT	-	-	TRBV7-8	TRBJ1-3	15
CASRHDRGLHHEQYF	TGTGCCAGCAGACATGACAGGGGGCTCCACCACGAGCAGTACTTC	-	TRBD1	TRBV7-9	TRBJ2-7	15
CASSNRQGVAYGYTF	TGTGCCAGCAGTAACCGACAGGGCGTCGCCTATGGCTACACCTTC	-	TRBD1	TRBV2	TRBJ1-2	15
CASSYSLLGSDTQYF	TGTGCCAGCAGTTACTCGCTACTAGGCTCAGATACGCAGTATTTT	-	-	TRBV6-6	TRBJ2-3	15
CSVRQGADIQYF	TGCAGCGTCAGACAGGGCGCCGACATTCAGTACTTC	few	TRBD1	TRBV29-1	TRBJ2-4	12
CASSRRQANEKLFF	TGTGCCAGCAGCCGGCGACAGGCTAATGAAAAACTGTTTTTT	-	-	TRBV27	TRBJ1-4	14
CASSEGGLAGHNEQFF	TGCGCCAGCAGTGAAGGAGGACTAGCGGGGCACAATGAGCAGTTCTTC	-	TRBD2	TRBV10-1	TRBJ2-1	16
CASAVSRRGTDTQYF	TGTGCCAGCGCCGTCTCGAGGAGAGGCACAGATACGCAGTATTTT	-	-	TRBV6-1	TRBJ2-3	15
CASRMAGSYEQYF	TGTGCCAGCAGGATGGCGGGGTCCTACGAGCAGTACTTC	-	-	TRBV6-5	TRBJ2-7	13
CASRNAWEQYF	TGTGCCAGCAGGAATGCGTGGGAGCAGTACTTC	-	-	TRBV28	TRBJ2-7	11
CADKLASADTQYF	TGTGCCGACAAACTAGCTTCGGCAGATACGCAGTATTTT	-	-	TRBV2	TRBJ2-3	13
CASSIIWEAPDEQYF	TGTGCCAGTAGTATTATCTGGGAAGCCCCGGACGAGCAGTACTTC	few	-	TRBV19	TRBJ2-7	15
CASTVEGRREQYF	TGTGCCAGCACTGTCGAAGGGAGACGCGAGCAGTACTTC	-	-	TRBV28	TRBJ2-7	13
CASSVEGHGGELFF	TGTGCCAGCAGTGTGGAGGGCCATGGCGGGGAGCTGTTTTTT	-	-	TRBV2	TRBJ2-2	14
CASSAVSNQPQHF	TGTGCCAGCAGTGCGGTCAGTAATCAGCCCCAGCATTTT	-	-	TRBV6-1	TRBJ1-5	13
CASNYRAGDTQYF	TGTGCCAGCAACTACAGGGCAGGAGATACGCAGTATTTT	-	-	TRBV6-1	TRBJ2-3	13
CASSLRGGVGYEQYF	TGTGCCAGCAGCTTACGTGGGGGCGTTGGCTACGAGCAGTACTTC	-	-	TRBV11-3	TRBJ2-7	15
CASRTGDQPQHF	TGTGCCAGCAGGACGGGAGATCAGCCCCAGCATTTT	-	-	TRBV5-6	TRBJ1-5	12
CASKIGLAGVNEQFF	TGTGCCAGCAAGATCGGACTAGCGGGAGTTAATGAGCAGTTCTTC	-	TRBD2	TRBV7-2	TRBJ2-1	15
CASSLGGSTEAFF	TGTGCCAGCAGCTTAGGGGGATCCACTGAAGCTTTCTTT	-	-	TRBV7-9	TRBJ1-1	13
CASSLLTGSGYEQYF	TGCGCCAGCAGCCTCCTGACAGGTTCGGGCTACGAGCAGTACTTC	-	-	TRBV5-1	TRBJ2-7	15
CASTYRTDPYGYTF	TGTGCCAGCACTTACCGGACAGACCCCTATGGCTACACCTTC	-	-	TRBV6-6	TRBJ1-2	14
CASKSSGTGGYEQYF	TGTGCCAGCAAGTCCTCCGGGACAGGGGGCTACGAGCAGTACTTC	-	TRBD1	TRBV5-4	TRBJ2-7	15
CASNLGGIYNEQFF	TGCGCCAGCAACCTGGGGGGAATTTACAATGAGCAGTTCTTC	-	-	TRBV5-1	TRBJ2-1	14
CASSEDRRAGYTF	TGTGCCAGCAGTGAAGATCGGAGGGCTGGCTACACCTTC	few	-	TRBV2	TRBJ1-2	13
CASSQSLRRELGTDTQYF	TGTGCCAGCAGCCAATCCCTTAGGCGGGAGTTAGGCACAGATACGCAGTATTTT	-	TRBD2	TRBV4-2	TRBJ2-3	18
CASSLDAASSYEQYF	TGCGCCAGCAGCTTGGATGCGGCCTCCTCCTACGAGCAGTACTTC	-	-	TRBV5-1	TRBJ2-7	15
CASGLGQNTGELFF	TGTGCCAGCGGCTTGGGACAGAACACCGGGGAGCTGTTTTTT	few	-	TRBV7-3	TRBJ2-2	14
CASSPGTRSVGELFF	TGTGCCAGTAGTCCCGGGACTAGGTCCGTCGGGGAGCTGTTTTTT	-	TRBD2	TRBV19	TRBJ2-2	15
CASSPTGQPMDEQFF	TGTGCCAGCAGCCCTACGGGACAACCGATGGATGAGCAGTTCTTC	-	-	TRBV7-9	TRBJ2-1	15
CASTRGGRRYNEQFF	TGTGCCAGCACCCGAGGGGGAAGACGATACAATGAGCAGTTCTTC	-	-	TRBV6-5	TRBJ2-1	15
CASGSTTDTQYF	TGTGCTAGTGGTTCCACGACAGATACGCAGTATTTT	-	-	TRBV12-5	TRBJ2-3	12
CASSPDADYGYTF	TGTGCCAGCTCACCGGACGCTGACTATGGCTACACCTTC	few	-	TRBV18	TRBJ1-2	13